A single sample gave rise to the 10 T cell receptor beta chains below, sequenced in a study of blood T cell repertoires in COVID-19. Generated by immunoSEQ multiplex PCR, the TCRdb table keeps only in-frame clones and is missing some. The profile shows 250,000 to 300,000 clones, approximately 86% of them singletons. The source material was peripheral blood. The origin of the receptors is a woman in her sixties or seventies with COVID-19, enrolled during active disease.

The V gene is TRBV19, the J gene TRBJ1-5; D unclear. V gave up 7 bases and J gave up 5 bases, with 15 bases separating them. This CDR3 has 14 amino acids. Germline V gene data show CDR1 as LNHDA and CDR2 as SQIVND (reference sequence). The DNA for the CDR3 is TGTGCCAGTAATGTGGGCACCTACTATCAGCCCCAGCATTTT. Encoded protein: CASNVGTYYQPQHF.

The chain couples TRBV6-1 to TRBJ2-2, with 7 bases identical to TRBD1. Germline CDR1 is MNHNS and CDR2 is SASEGT. Unmatched junction bases numbered 5, after V lost 3 bases and J lost 7 bases. The CDR3 spans 14 residues. The CDR3 reads CASSDNRGHGELFF. CDR3 in DNA: TGTGCCAGCAGTGACAACAGGGGTCACGGGGAGCTGTTTTTT.

The V and J genes are TRBV7-8 and TRBJ2-1; 8 nucleotides align to TRBD1. The germline CDR1 and CDR2 sequences are SGHVS and FQNEAQ. The CDR3 contains 19 residues. V shed 0 bases and J 8 bases; nucleotides not matched to a gene: 18. The CDR3 DNA reads as TGTGCCAGCAGCTTAGCTTACCTGCGAGCTTACAGGGGGTTGTATGAGCAGTTCTTC. Its protein is CASSLAYLRAYRGLYEQFF.

This chain connects TRBV7-9 to TRBJ1-3; 7 bases line up with TRBD1. J was trimmed by 0 bases and V by 6 bases; bases with no gene match: 8. The CDR3 is 16 amino acids. The V gene's germline CDR1 is SEHNR and CDR2 FQNEAQ (reference sequence). The CDR3 DNA is TGTGCCAGCAGTTCCGGGACAGCGACCTCTGGAAACACCATATATTTT. It encodes CASSSGTATSGNTIYF.

DNA for the CDR3: TGTGCCACCAGTGGCAGCGGGGGGATGACCAGCTCCTACAATGAGCAGTTCTTC. Protein sequence: CATSGSGGMTSSYNEQFF. This chain links TRBV24-1 with TRBJ2-1, with 9 bases lining up with TRBD2. With V trimmed by 5 bases and J by 0 bases, 10 bases remained unmatched. CDR3 length equals 18 residues. Germline CDR1 and CDR2: KGHDR and SFDVKD.

The chain couples TRBV5-1 to TRBJ2-3, with D unresolved. This CDR3 has 15 amino acids. Germline V gene lookup returns CDR1 SGHRS and CDR2 YFSETQ. Trimming took off 0 bases at V and 0 bases at J, with 8 bases between the two ends. DNA of the CDR3: TGCGCCAGCAGCTTGGGACTCTATAGCACAGATACGCAGTATTTT. Amino acids: CASSLGLYSTDTQYF. The variable domain in full, completed from reference TRBV5-1 and TRBJ2-3, reads KAGVTQTPRYLIKTRGQQVTLSCSPISGHRSVSWYQQTPGQGLQFLFEYFSETQRNKGNFPGRFSGRQFSNSRSEMNVSTLELGDSALYLCASSLGLYSTDTQYFGPGTRLTVL.

The chain couples TRBV23-1 to TRBJ2-2; 9 bases map to TRBD1. TRBV23-1 is marked as an open reading frame, function uncertain. The V gene end was trimmed by 11 bases and the J gene end by 4 bases; junction bases not matched to a gene: 11. The CDR3 totals 15 residues. The CDR3 loop reads CAVNPLTGGTGELFF. For the CDR3, the DNA is TGCGCCGTCAACCCCTTGACAGGGGGCACCGGGGAGCTGTTTTTT.

The V and J genes are TRBV19 and TRBJ1-5; unclear D gene. Germline CDR1 and CDR2: LNHDA and SQIVND (reference sequence). V lost 3 bases to trimming and J lost 3 bases, with 12 bases between them. The CDR3 covers 15 residues. Here the CDR3 DNA reads TGTGCCAGTAGTATTGGAGGAGGGATCAATCAGCCCCAGCATTTT. Translation: CASSIGGGINQPQHF.

The V gene is TRBV4-1, the J gene TRBJ2-1, with 10 bases identical to TRBD2. This CDR3 has 16 amino acids. V was pared by 4 bases and J by 4 bases, with 7 bases of the junction left unmatched. Germline V gene sequence: CDR1 MGHRA, CDR2 YSYEKL. The CDR3, as DNA: TGCGCCAGCAGCCTCGGACTAGCGGCGAGATACAATGAGCAGTTCTTC. This gives the protein CASSLGLAARYNEQFF.

The chain uses TRBV19 and TRBJ2-1; 8 bases align to TRBD2. V lost 5 bases, J lost 10 bases, and 10 bases stayed unmatched. This CDR3 is 14 amino acids long. Germline CDR1 reads LNHDA; CDR2 reads SQIVND (reference sequence). As DNA, the CDR3 is TGTGCCAGTAGTGTCCGGGGGGGCTTCTGGGAGCAGTTCTTC. This encodes CASSVRGGFWEQFF.